The T cell receptor (beta chain) under discussion was sequenced for a study of shared clonotypes between healthy human individuals. Study in general: Each donor had three CD4 naive, three CD4 memory, two CD8 naive and one CD8 memory plate.

As concerns this clone: Antigen unknown.

Study-level points and caveats: The sampled material consisted only of blood, and tissue repertoires are likely to differ. Non-shared clonotypes displayed generation probabilities falling below those of clonotypes present in all four donors. Few donors restricted represented genetic and exposure-history diversity.

Repertoires were generated with immunoSEQ multiplex PCR, while TCRdb's copy carries only in-frame clones and drops some. Of roughly 1,000,000 clones listed, about 84% are singletons. V was pared by 5 bases and J by 8 bases, with 22 bases between. CDR1 is SEHNR and CDR2 is FQNEAQ in the germline V gene (reference sequence). This CDR3 spans 16 amino acids. The source of this sequence is a man aged 18 to 30 in good health. Some clones in this sample may be carry-over from other donors' samples. The chain carries TRBV7-9 and TRBJ1-5; no reliable D call. The sequencing sample was made of memory CD4+ T cells from PBMCs. Indicated subset: CD45RA-negative fraction. In nucleotides, the CDR3 is TGTGCCAGCAGCGTAAGACTCACCGGGGAACCAAAGCCCCAGCATTTT. Translation gives CASSVRLTGEPKPQHF.